This T cell receptor beta chain emerged from a study of follicular helper T cells after annual influenza vaccination. Study findings and constraints: Each annual vaccination recalled recurring oligoclonal ICOS+CD38+ cTfh clonotypes.

Libraries were prepared by immunoSEQ multiplex PCR; TCRdb keeps only in-frame clonotypes and omits some of them. The sample lists roughly 9,000 clones, about 83% occurring once. Regarding this clone: What it recognizes is unknown.

Time point given: 2013-2014 season, 7 days after vaccination. This clonotype was obtained from an adult who received the influenza vaccine. The sequencing here drew on CXCR5+ CD38- circulating T follicular helper cells from blood, taken 7 days after influenza vaccination. Subset in this sample: circulating Tfh, non-naive CD4+CXCR5+PD-1+ (ICOS+CD38+ or ICOS-CD38-).

The CDR3 loop reads CASSLGGALDNYNEQFF. CDR3 nucleotides: TGTGCCAGCAGCTTAGGCGGGGCTCTGGATAACTACAATGAGCAGTTCTTC. The chain is built from TRBV11-2 and TRBJ2-1; D is possibly TRBD2 (6 bases). The CDR3 spans 17 residues. V gave up 1 base and J gave up 3 bases, with 16 bases separating them. Germline-derived CDR1 and CDR2 are SGHAT and FQNNGV.